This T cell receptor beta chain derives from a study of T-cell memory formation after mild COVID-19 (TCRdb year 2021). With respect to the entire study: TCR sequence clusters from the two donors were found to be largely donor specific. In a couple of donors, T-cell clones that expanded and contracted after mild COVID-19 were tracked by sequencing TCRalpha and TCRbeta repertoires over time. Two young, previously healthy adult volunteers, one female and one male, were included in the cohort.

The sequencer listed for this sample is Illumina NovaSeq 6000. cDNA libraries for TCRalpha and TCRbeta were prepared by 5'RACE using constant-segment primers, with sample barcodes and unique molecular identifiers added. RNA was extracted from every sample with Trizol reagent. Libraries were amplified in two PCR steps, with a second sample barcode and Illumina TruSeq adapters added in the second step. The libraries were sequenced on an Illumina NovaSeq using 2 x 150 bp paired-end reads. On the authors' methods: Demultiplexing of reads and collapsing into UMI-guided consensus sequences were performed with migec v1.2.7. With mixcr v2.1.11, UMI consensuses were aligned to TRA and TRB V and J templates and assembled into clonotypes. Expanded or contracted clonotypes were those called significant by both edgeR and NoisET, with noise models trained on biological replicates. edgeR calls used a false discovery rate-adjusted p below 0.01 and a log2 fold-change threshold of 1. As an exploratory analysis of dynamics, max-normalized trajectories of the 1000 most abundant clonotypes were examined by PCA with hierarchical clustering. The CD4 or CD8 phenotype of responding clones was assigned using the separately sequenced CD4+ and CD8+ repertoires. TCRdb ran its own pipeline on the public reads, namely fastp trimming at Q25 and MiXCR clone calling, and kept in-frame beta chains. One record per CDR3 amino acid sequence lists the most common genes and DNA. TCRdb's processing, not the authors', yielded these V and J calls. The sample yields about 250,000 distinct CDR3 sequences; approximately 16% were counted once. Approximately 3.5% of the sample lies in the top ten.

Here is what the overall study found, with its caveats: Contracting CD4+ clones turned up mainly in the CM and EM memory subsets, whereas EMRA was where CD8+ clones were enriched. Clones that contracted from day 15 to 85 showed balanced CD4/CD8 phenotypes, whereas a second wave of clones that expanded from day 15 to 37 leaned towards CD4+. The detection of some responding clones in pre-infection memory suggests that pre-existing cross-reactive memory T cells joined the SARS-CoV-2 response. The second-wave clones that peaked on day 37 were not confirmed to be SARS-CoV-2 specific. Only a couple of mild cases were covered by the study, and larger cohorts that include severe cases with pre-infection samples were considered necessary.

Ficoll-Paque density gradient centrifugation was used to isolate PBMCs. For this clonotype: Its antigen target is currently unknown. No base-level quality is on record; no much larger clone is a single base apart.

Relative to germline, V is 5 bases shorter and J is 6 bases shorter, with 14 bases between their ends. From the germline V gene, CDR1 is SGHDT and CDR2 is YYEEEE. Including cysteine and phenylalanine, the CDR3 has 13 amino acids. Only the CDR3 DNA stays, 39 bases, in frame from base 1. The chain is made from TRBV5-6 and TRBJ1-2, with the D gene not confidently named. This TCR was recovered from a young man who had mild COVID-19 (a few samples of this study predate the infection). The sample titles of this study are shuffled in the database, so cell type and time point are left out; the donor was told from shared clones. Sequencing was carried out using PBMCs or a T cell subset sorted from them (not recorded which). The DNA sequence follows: TGTGCCAGCAGGCCTTGGACGGATCATGGCTACACCTTC. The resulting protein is CASRPWTDHGYTF.